Each of the 10 T cell receptor beta chains below was sequenced from the same sample in a study of radiation and T cells in renal cell carcinoma. Profiling relied on immunoSEQ multiplex PCR, and the TCRdb table lists in-frame clones only, not all of them. The sample lists about 58,000 clones, about 80% occurring once. Time point noted: blood 2 weeks post-SBRT. Treatment defined: 15 Gy SBRT to primary tumor, nephrectomy 4 weeks later. Specimen: blood, collected from a patient whose treatment included radiotherapy and nephrectomy. These receptors were collected from a man aged 55 to 70 with renal cell carcinoma.

This clone was detected once. The rearrangement links TRBV30 to TRBJ1-3; no clear D gene. Germline V gives CDR1 GTSNPN, CDR2 SVGIG (reference sequence). V was pared by 5 bases and J by 0 bases, with 11 bases between. CDR3 length: 14 amino acids. In nucleotides, the CDR3 is TGTGCCTGGGGGGATACTTACTCTGGAAACACCATATATTTT. Protein sequence: CAWGDTYSGNTIYF.

V is TRBV10-3 and J is TRBJ1-2; D not certain. V lost 3 bases and J 8 bases, leaving 7 bases between the germline ends. The CDR3 is 11 residues long. Germline V gene data show CDR1 as ENHRY and CDR2 as SYGVKD. CDR3 region: CAISDGEGYTF. The CDR3 DNA reads TGTGCCATCAGTGATGGGGAAGGCTACACCTTC.

The chain recombines TRBV18 with TRBJ1-6; 8 bases align to TRBD1. Germline CDR1 and CDR2: KGHSH and LQKENI. Germline trimming cut 4 bases from V and 5 bases from J; bases unmatched to any gene: 1. The CDR3 has 14 amino acids. CDR3 in DNA: TGTGCCAGCTCACGGGGACAGGATAATTCACCCCTCCACTTT. Translation: CASSRGQDNSPLHF.

CDR3 region: CATRQGKVAYGYTF. For the CDR3, the DNA is TGTGCCACGAGACAGGGAAAAGTAGCGTATGGCTACACCTTC. The chain has TRBV2 and TRBJ1-2, with TRBD1 matching over 7 bases. CDR3 length: 14 residues. With V trimmed by 10 bases and J by 5 bases, 13 bases remained unmatched. Germline lookup yields CDR1 SNHLY and CDR2 FYNNEI.

This clone was detected only a few times. The chain carries TRBV27 and TRBJ2-2; D unresolved. V was pared by 0 bases and J by 8 bases, with 7 bases between. Germline loops: CDR1 MNHEY, CDR2 SMNVEV (reference sequence). This CDR3 has 13 residues. CDR3 sequence (DNA): TGTGCCAGCAGTTTATCCCGCCGAGGGGAGCTGTTTTTT. Translation gives CASSLSRRGELFF.

The chain links TRBV14 to TRBJ2-2, with unresolved D. V lost 5 bases, J lost 4 bases, and 11 bases lay in between. There are 14 residues in the CDR3. The germline V gene encodes CDR1 SGHDN and CDR2 FVKESK. The CDR3 reads CASSTWMGTGELFF. Written as DNA, the CDR3 is TGTGCCAGCAGCACCTGGATGGGCACCGGGGAGCTGTTTTTT.

V is TRBV7-8 and J is TRBJ2-2, with 9 positions matching TRBD1. With V trimmed by 5 bases and J by 3 bases, 7 bases remained unmatched. CDR3 length: 16 amino acids. Germline CDR1 and CDR2: SGHVS and FQNEAQ. In DNA, the CDR3 is TGTGCCAGCAGCCCCCGGACAGGGGTATACACCGGGGAGCTGTTTTTT. This gives the protein CASSPRTGVYTGELFF.

The chain carries TRBV2 and TRBJ2-3; 8 bases fit TRBD2. The CDR3 spans 17 residues. The germline gives CDR1 SNHLY, CDR2 FYNNEI. V shed 6 bases, J shed 4 bases, and the junction held 15 bases outside the gene matches. The CDR3 loop reads CASRDTTSGGGADTQYF. The DNA of the CDR3 is TGTGCCAGCAGAGACACAACTAGCGGAGGTGGGGCAGATACGCAGTATTTT.

This clone was observed once. The V and J genes are TRBV5-1 and TRBJ2-3; D may be TRBD1 (6 bases). V shed 3 bases and J shed 0 bases, with 14 bases lying between them. Germline loops: CDR1 SGHRS, CDR2 YFSETQ. This CDR3 region has 16 residues. CDR3 protein: CASSSGGGGSTDTQYF. The CDR3, as DNA: TGCGCCAGCAGCTCTGGGGGCGGCGGGAGCACAGATACGCAGTATTTT.

The chain joins TRBV19 to TRBJ2-3, with 9 bases lining up with TRBD2. Germline values: CDR1 LNHDA, CDR2 SQIVND (reference sequence). CDR3 length: 16 amino acids. V was pared by 2 bases and J by 6 bases, with 9 bases of the junction left unmatched. The DNA of the CDR3 is TGTGCCAGTAGTATAAGAGGCGGGGGGGCGAAGGATACGCAGTATTTT. Protein product: CASSIRGGGAKDTQYF.